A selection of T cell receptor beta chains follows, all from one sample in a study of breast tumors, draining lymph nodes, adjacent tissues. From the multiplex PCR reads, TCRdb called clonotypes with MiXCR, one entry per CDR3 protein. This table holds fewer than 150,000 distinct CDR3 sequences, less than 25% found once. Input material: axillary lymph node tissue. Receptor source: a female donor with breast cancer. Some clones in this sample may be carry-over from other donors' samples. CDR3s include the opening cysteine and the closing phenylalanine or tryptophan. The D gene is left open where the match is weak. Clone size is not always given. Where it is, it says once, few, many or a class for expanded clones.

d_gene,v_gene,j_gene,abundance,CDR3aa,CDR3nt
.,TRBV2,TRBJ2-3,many,CASSSGEADTQYF,TGTGCCAGCAGTTCGGGGGAGGCAGATACGCAGTATTTT
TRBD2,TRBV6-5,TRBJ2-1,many,CASNMAGEYNEQFF,TGTGCCAGCAATATGGCGGGAGAGTACAATGAGCAGTTCTTC
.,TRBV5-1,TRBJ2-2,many,CASRGTRDTGELFF,TGCGCCAGCAGAGGGACGAGGGACACCGGGGAGCTGTTTTTT
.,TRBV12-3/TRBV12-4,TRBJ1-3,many,CAILRSPSGNTIYF,TGTGCCATTCTAAGGTCTCCCTCTGGAAACACCATATATTTT
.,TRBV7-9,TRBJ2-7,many,CASSLVWGVEQYF,TGTGCCAGCAGCTTAGTATGGGGGGTCGAGCAGTACTTC
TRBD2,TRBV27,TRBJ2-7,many,CASGLAGGYEQYF,TGTGCCAGCGGACTAGCGGGAGGTTACGAGCAGTACTTC
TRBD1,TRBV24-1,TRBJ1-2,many,CATSDSRQGESYGYTF,TGTGCCACCAGTGATTCCCGACAGGGGGAAAGTTATGGCTACACCTTC
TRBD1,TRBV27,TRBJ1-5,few,CASSLGSGGDQPQHF,TGTGCCAGCAGCTTGGGGTCAGGGGGAGATCAGCCCCAGCATTTT
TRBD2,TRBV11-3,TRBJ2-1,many,CASSSRHGGGSNEQFF,TGTGCCAGCAGCTCGCGTCACGGCGGGGGAAGCAATGAGCAGTTCTTC
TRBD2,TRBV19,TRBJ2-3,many,CASSIRVAGRTDTQYF,TGTGCCAGTAGTATAAGGGTAGCGGGACGTACAGATACGCAGTATTTT
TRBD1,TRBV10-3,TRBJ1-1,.,CAISEDRVWEGAFF,TGTGCCATCAGTGAAGACAGGGTGTGGGAGGGAGCTTTCTTT
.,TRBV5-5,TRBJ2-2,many,CASSFSGELFF,TGTGCCAGCAGCTTTAGCGGGGAGCTGTTTTTT
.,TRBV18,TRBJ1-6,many,CASSPSTSSYNSPLHF,TGTGCCAGCTCACCCTCAACGAGCTCCTATAATTCACCCCTCCACTTT
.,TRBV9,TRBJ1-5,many,CASSPSGGQPQHF,TGTGCCAGCAGCCCCTCGGGAGGACAGCCCCAGCATTTT
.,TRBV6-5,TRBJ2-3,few,CASRRGTAITDTQYF,TGTGCCAGCAGGAGAGGGACGGCCATCACAGATACGCAGTATTTT
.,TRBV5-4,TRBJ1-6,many,CASSLENGNSPLHF,TGTGCCAGCAGCTTGGAGAACGGAAATTCACCCCTCCACTTT
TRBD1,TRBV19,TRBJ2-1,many,CASSMGGQGYNEQFF,TGTGCCAGTAGTATGGGGGGACAGGGGTACAATGAGCAGTTCTTC
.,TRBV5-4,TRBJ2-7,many,CASSLGGGGTAYEQYF,TGTGCCAGCAGCCTGGGGGGGGGCGGGACAGCCTACGAGCAGTACTTC
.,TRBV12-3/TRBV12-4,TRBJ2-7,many,CASSLTYGYEQYF,TGTGCCAGCAGTTTAACGTACGGCTACGAGCAGTACTTC
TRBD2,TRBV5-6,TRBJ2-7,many,CASSRRLAELYSYEQYF,TGTGCCAGCAGCCGAAGACTAGCGGAACTATACTCCTACGAGCAGTACTTC
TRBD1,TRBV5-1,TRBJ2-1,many,CASSWTGGPNEQFF,TGCGCCAGCAGCTGGACAGGGGGCCCGAATGAGCAGTTCTTC
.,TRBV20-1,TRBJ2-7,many,CSAGGQNEQYF,TGCAGTGCCGGAGGACAGAACGAGCAGTACTTC
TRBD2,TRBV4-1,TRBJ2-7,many,CASSPESTSGTYEQYF,TGCGCCAGCAGCCCCGAGTCAACTAGCGGGACCTACGAGCAGTACTTC
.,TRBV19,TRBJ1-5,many,CASILTAGYSNQPQHF,TGTGCCAGTATTTTGACCGCAGGGTATAGCAATCAGCCCCAGCATTTT
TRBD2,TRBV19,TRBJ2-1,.,CASSIVALAGYNEQFF,TGTGCCAGTAGTATAGTGGCACTAGCGGGGTACAATGAGCAGTTCTTC
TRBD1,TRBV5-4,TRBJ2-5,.,CASSLEDWDRVEETQYF,TGTGCCAGCAGCTTGGAAGACTGGGACAGGGTTGAGGAGACCCAGTACTTC
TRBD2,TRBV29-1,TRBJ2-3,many,CSVEDLRAGDSYTQYF,TGCAGCGTTGAAGATCTTCGAGCGGGAGATTCGTATACGCAGTATTTT
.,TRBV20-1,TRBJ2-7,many,CSALGNGAYEQYF,TGCAGTGCGCTCGGGAATGGAGCGTACGAGCAGTACTTC
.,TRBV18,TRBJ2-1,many,CASSPVGEPSGEQFF,TGTGCCAGCTCACCTGTCGGAGAGCCGAGCGGTGAGCAGTTCTTC
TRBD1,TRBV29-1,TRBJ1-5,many,CSVGQGAGSNQPQHF,TGCAGCGTTGGACAGGGGGCTGGGAGCAATCAGCCCCAGCATTTT
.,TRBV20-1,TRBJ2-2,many,CSVGSNTGELFF,TGCAGTGTCGGATCGAACACCGGGGAGCTGTTTTTT
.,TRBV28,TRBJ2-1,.,CASSPPPAGLNEQFF,TGTGCCAGCAGTCCCCCCCCGGCTGGGCTCAATGAGCAGTTCTTC
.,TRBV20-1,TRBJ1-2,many,CSALGVGGYTF,TGCAGTGCTCTGGGGGTTGGGGGCTACACCTTC
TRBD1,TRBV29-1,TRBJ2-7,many,CSVPGQGALEQYF,TGCAGCGTGCCGGGACAGGGGGCCCTCGAGCAGTACTTC
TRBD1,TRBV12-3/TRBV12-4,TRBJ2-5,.,CASSSHPTGKVGETQYF,TGTGCCAGCAGTTCCCATCCGACAGGGAAGGTTGGAGAGACCCAGTACTTC
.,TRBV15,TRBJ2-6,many,CATSRSLGASGANVLTF,TGTGCCACCAGCAGGTCATTAGGGGCCTCTGGGGCCAACGTCCTGACTTTC
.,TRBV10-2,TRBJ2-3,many,CASSDGKITDTQYF,TGCGCCAGCAGTGACGGGAAAATCACAGATACGCAGTATTTT
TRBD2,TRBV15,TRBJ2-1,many,CATSRVGTSGRHEQFF,TGTGCCACCAGCAGAGTGGGAACTAGCGGGAGGCATGAGCAGTTCTTC
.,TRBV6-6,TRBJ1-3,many,CASSTPEGNTIYF,TGTGCCAGCAGTACCCCGGAGGGAAACACCATATATTTT
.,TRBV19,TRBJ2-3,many,CASSIQRDGSDTQYF,TGTGCCAGTAGTATTCAGAGGGATGGTTCAGATACGCAGTATTTT
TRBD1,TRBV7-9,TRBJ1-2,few,CASSFGQGAVYGYTF,TGTGCCAGCAGCTTCGGTCAGGGGGCAGTCTATGGCTACACCTTC
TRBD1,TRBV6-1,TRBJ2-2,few,CASFDRAGNTGELFF,TGTGCCAGTTTTGACAGGGCCGGTAACACCGGGGAGCTGTTTTTT
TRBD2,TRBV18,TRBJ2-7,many,CASSTSGQGLEQYF,TGTGCCAGCTCAACCTCCGGGCAGGGACTAGAGCAGTACTTC
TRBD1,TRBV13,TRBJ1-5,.,CASSRRGQDNQPRHF,TGTGCCAGCAGCCGTAGGGGGCAGGACAATCAGCCCCGGCATTTT
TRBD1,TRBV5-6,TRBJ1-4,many,CASSYRTGGYEKLFF,TGTGCCAGCAGTTACCGGACAGGGGGATATGAAAAACTGTTTTTT
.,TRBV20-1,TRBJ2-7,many,CSARKTYEQYF,TGCAGTGCTAGAAAGACCTACGAGCAGTACTTC
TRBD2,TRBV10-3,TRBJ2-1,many,CAISEFVREIPNEQFF,TGTGCCATCAGTGAATTTGTGCGGGAGATCCCCAATGAGCAGTTCTTC
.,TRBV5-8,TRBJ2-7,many,CASSLGQVVYF,TGTGCCAGCAGCTTGGGACAGGTCGTCTACTTC
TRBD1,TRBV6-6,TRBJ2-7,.,CASSRDRAIGSYEQYF,TGTGCCAGCAGTCGAGACAGGGCGATTGGCTCCTACGAGCAGTACTTC
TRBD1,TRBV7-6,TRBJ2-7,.,CASGSAGTGGEQYF,TGTGCCAGCGGCTCGGCGGGGACAGGGGGCGAGCAGTACTTC
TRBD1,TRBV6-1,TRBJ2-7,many,CASGNRGRHF,TGTGCCAGCGGAAACAGGGGGAGGCACTTC
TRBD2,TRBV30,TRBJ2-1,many,CAWSSRSSGTNEQFF,TGTGCCTGGAGTAGCAGGTCTAGCGGGACCAATGAGCAGTTCTTC
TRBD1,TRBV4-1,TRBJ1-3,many,CASSQGQGVAGNTIYF,TGCGCCAGCAGCCAAGGACAGGGGGTAGCTGGAAACACCATATATTTT